A single sample gave rise to the 9 T cell receptor beta chains below, sequenced in a study of blood T cell repertoires in COVID-19. Method: immunoSEQ multiplex PCR; TCRdb's copy keeps in-frame clones and lacks some. The sample has about 140,000 clones, around 80% seen once. Source material: peripheral blood. The receptor set was obtained from a man aged 55 to 70 with acute or convalescent COVID-19.

This chain joins TRBV5-1 and TRBJ2-7; TRBD2 matches at 9 bases. Germline CDR1 reads SGHRS; CDR2 reads YFSETQ. Germline trimming cut 0 bases from V and 5 bases from J; bases unmatched to any gene: 3. The CDR3 is made up of 14 amino acids. In DNA, the CDR3 is TGCGCCAGCAGCTTGGGGGGACTAGCTAACGAGCAGTACTTC. This codes for CASSLGGLANEQYF. The variable domain in full, with the rest retrieved from reference TRBV5-1 and TRBJ2-7, is KAGVTQTPRYLIKTRGQQVTLSCSPISGHRSVSWYQQTPGQGLQFLFEYFSETQRNKGNFPGRFSGRQFSNSRSEMNVSTLELGDSALYLCASSLGGLANEQYFGPGTRLTVT.

The chain is built from TRBV29-1 and TRBJ1-1; a weak D match, TRBD1 (6 bases). The ends were cut back, 7 bases at V and 5 bases at J, with 20 bases in the middle. Germline CDR1 is SQVTM and CDR2 is ANQGSEA. The CDR3 has 14 amino acids. The CDR3: CSAEGGRGKTEAFF. The CDR3 DNA reads as TGCAGCGCCGAGGGGGGGCGCGGGAAAACTGAAGCTTTCTTT.

This clone was seen only a few times. The rearrangement links TRBV9 to TRBJ1-6; D may be TRBD1 (6 bases). The germline CDR1 and CDR2 sequences are SGDLS and YYNGEE. The CDR3 has 17 residues. Trimming pared 4 bases from V and 7 bases from J, leaving 21 bases between. The CDR3 sequence is CASSPSPSGRGNSPLHF. CDR3 bases: TGTGCCAGCAGCCCTAGCCCCTCAGGGAGGGGGAATTCACCCCTCCACTTT.

This clone was counted once. V usage is TRBV7-2 and J usage is TRBJ1-1; unclear D gene. The germline V and J ends were trimmed by 5 bases and 1 base, with 8 bases remaining between them. Per germline, CDR1 SGHTA and CDR2 FQGNSA. The CDR3 is 13 amino acids. This chain's CDR3 is CASSISQNTEAFF. The CDR3 region has the DNA TGTGCCAGCAGCATTTCACAGAACACTGAAGCTTTCTTT.

The V gene is TRBV28, the J gene TRBJ1-1; 7 nucleotides line up with TRBD1. CDR1 is MDHEN and CDR2 is SYDVKM in the germline V gene. The CDR3 extends over 14 amino acids. Losses at the gene ends were 6 bases for V and 4 bases for J; bases not matched to a gene: 8. CDR3 sequence reads: CASSFLRQGTEAFF. The DNA for the CDR3 is TGTGCCAGCAGCTTTCTAAGACAGGGCACTGAAGCTTTCTTT.

The V call is TRBV6-6, the J call TRBJ2-7, with D tentatively TRBD2 (6 bases). This CDR3 comprises 16 residues. Germline loops: CDR1 MNHNY, CDR2 SVGAGI (reference sequence). V lost 5 bases and J lost 0, with 17 bases in between. The CDR3 here is CASSVGLGSGSYEQYF. CDR3 sequence (DNA): TGTGCCAGCAGTGTGGGACTGGGATCGGGCTCCTACGAGCAGTACTTC.

The chain is built from TRBV4-3 and TRBJ1-2, with 9 positions matching TRBD1. The CDR3 contains 15 residues. V shed 0 bases, J shed 2 bases, and the junction held 1 base outside the gene matches. Germline lookup yields CDR1 LGHNA and CDR2 YSLEER. The CDR3 DNA reads as TGCGCCAGCAGCCAAGAAACAGGGGGCAACTATGGCTACACCTTC. Translating gives CASSQETGGNYGYTF.

In this sample, this clone turned up once. The chain has TRBV5-1 and TRBJ2-2; TRBD1 matches at 8 bases. Germline lookup yields CDR1 SGHRS and CDR2 YFSETQ. The CDR3 contains 16 residues. J was trimmed by 4 bases and V by 0 bases; bases with no gene match: 5. CDR3 bases: TGCGCCAGCAGCTTGGCCGGGACAGGTGCCACCGGGGAGCTGTTTTTT. Translation: CASSLAGTGATGELFF.

Concerning this clone itself: An end of the junction does not agree with germline; a read error may underlie this. The chain carries TRBV6-5 and TRBJ1-5; 7 bases fit TRBD1. The CDR3 is 13 amino acids. Per the germline V gene, CDR1 is MNHEY and CDR2 is SVGAGI. The CDR3 DNA sequence: TGTGCCAGCGGTTACAGGGGCGGTCAGCCCCAGCATTTT. Translated, it gives CASGYRGGQPQHF.